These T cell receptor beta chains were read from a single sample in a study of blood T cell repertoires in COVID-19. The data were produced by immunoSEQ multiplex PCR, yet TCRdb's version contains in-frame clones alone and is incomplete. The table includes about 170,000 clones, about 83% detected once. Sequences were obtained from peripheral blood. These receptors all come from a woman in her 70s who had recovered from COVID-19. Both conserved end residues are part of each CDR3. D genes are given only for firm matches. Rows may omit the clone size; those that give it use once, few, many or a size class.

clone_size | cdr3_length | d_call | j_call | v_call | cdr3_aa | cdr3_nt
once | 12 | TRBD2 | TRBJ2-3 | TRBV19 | CATSAGTDTQYF | TGTGCTACTAGCGCGGGGACAGATACGCAGTATTTT
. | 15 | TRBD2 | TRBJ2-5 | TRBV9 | CASSVLGGGAQTQYF | TGTGCCAGCAGCGTATTGGGCGGGGGGGCTCAGACCCAGTACTTC
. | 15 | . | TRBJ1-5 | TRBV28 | CASSLFGPGNQPQHF | TGTGCCAGCAGTTTATTTGGCCCCGGCAATCAGCCCCAGCATTTT
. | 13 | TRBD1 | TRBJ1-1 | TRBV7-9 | CASSYHLRTGTDF | TGTGCCAGCAGCTATCACTTAAGGACAGGGACTGACTTT
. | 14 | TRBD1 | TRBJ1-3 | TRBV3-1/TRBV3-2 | CASSPRDRGDTIYF | TGTGCCAGCAGCCCCAGGGACAGGGGGGACACCATATATTTT
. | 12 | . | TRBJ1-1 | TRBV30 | CAWETGNTEAFF | TGTGCCTGGGAGACAGGGAACACTGAAGCTTTCTTT
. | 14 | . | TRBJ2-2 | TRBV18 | CASSPNWGAGELFF | TGTGCCAGCTCACCCAACTGGGGCGCCGGGGAGCTGTTTTTT
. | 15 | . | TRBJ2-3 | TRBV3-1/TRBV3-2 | CASSQRTVLTDTQYF | TGTGCCAGCAGCCAGAGGACAGTACTCACAGATACGCAGTATTTT
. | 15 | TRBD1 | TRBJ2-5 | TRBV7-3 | CASSSAGAGGETQYF | TGTGCCAGCAGCTCCGCAGGGGCAGGGGGAGAGACCCAGTACTTC
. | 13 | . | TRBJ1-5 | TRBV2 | CASSRDLLQPQHF | TGTGCCAGCAGTCGGGACTTACTTCAGCCCCAGCATTTT
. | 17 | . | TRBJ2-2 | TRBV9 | CASSAPRGVPNTGELFF | TGTGCCAGCAGCGCCCCCCGGGGTGTGCCGAACACCGGGGAGCTGTTTTTT
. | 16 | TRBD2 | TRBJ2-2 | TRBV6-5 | CASSYTEGLAPGELFF | TGTGCCAGCAGTTACACTGAGGGACTAGCCCCCGGGGAGCTGTTTTTT
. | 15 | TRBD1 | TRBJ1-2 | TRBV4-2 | CASSQGLGDSYGYTF | TGTGCCAGCAGCCAAGGGCTAGGGGACAGCTATGGCTACACCTTC
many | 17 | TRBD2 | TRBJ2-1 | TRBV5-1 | CASSPTLSGSSYNEQFF | TGCGCCAGCAGCCCAACCCTCAGCGGGAGCTCCTACAATGAGCAGTTCTTC
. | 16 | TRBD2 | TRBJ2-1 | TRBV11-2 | CASSLRAGRASGKGLF | TGTGCCAGCAGCTTAAGGGCAGGGCGGGCTAGCGGGAAAGGGCTCTTC
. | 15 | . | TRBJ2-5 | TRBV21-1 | CASSTPPAGQETQYF | TGTGCCAGCAGCACCCCCCCCGCGGGACAAGAGACCCAGTACTTC
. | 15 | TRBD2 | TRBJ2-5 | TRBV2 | CASAGTSGSQETQYF | TGTGCCAGCGCCGGGACTAGCGGGAGCCAAGAGACCCAGTACTTC
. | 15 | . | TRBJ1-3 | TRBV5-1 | CASADRSSSGNTIYF | TGCGCCAGCGCCGACAGGAGCTCCTCTGGAAACACCATATATTTT
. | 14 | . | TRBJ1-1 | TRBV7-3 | CASSLWAGHTEAFF | TGTGCCAGCAGCTTATGGGCAGGGCATACTGAAGCTTTCTTT
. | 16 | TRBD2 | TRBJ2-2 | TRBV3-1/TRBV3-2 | CASTREGSGNTGELFF | TGTGCCAGCACCCGGGAGGGTAGCGGGAACACCGGGGAGCTGTTTTTT
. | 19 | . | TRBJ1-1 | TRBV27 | CASTSLRGWTPIMNTEAFF | TGTGCCAGCACCTCCCTTCGGGGGTGGACACCAATAATGAACACTGAAGCTTTCTTT
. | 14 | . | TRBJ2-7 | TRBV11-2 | CASSFFLVSHEQYF | TGTGCCAGCAGCTTTTTTCTAGTTTCCCACGAGCAGTACTTC
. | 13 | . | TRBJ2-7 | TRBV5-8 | CASRVTGGAEQYF | TGTGCCAGCAGGGTAACAGGGGGGGCCGAGCAGTACTTC
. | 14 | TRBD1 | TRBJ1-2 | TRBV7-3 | CASSLNTGGDGYTF | TGTGCCAGCAGCTTAAATACAGGGGGGGATGGCTACACCTTC
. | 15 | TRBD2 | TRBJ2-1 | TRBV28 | CASSLGATSGGSGFF | TGTGCCAGCAGTTTAGGGGCGACTAGCGGGGGCTCTGGGTTCTTC
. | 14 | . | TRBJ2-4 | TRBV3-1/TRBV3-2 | CASSHGGRANIQYF | TGTGCCAGCAGCCATGGTGGCAGGGCGAACATTCAGTACTTC
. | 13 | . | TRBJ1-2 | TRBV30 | CAWTPGGVYGYTF | TGTGCCTGGACGCCGGGGGGGGTCTATGGCTACACCTTC
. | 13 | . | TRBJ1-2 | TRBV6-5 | CASRVTVNYGYTF | TGTGCCAGCAGAGTGACAGTAAACTATGGCTACACCTTC
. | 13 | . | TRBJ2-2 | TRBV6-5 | CASHSGVTGELFF | TGTGCCAGCCATTCGGGTGTGACCGGGGAGCTGTTTTTT
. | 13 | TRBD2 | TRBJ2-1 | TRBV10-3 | CAMGTSGGDEQFF | TGTGCCATGGGGACTAGCGGCGGAGATGAGCAGTTCTTC
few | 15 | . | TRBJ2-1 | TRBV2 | CASSVVRGAYNEQFF | TGTGCCAGCAGTGTAGTCAGGGGAGCCTACAATGAGCAGTTCTTC
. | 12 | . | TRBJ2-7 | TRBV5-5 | CASSRGNYEQYF | TGTGCCAGCAGCAGAGGGAACTACGAGCAGTACTTC
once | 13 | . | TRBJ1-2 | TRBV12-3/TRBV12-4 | CASSLGTGSGYTF | TGTGCCAGCAGTTTGGGTACAGGGTCTGGCTACACCTTC
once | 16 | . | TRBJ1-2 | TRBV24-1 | CATPMVEEGGDYGYTF | TGTGCCACGCCAATGGTGGAGGAAGGGGGGGACTATGGCTACACCTTC
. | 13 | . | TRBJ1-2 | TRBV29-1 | CSVQGGYNYGYTF | TGCAGCGTTCAAGGCGGTTATAACTATGGCTACACCTTC
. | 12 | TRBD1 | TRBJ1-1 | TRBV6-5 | CASSSDRVQAFF | TGTGCCAGCAGCAGCGACAGGGTCCAAGCTTTCTTT
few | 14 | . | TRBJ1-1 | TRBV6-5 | CASSYQGLNTEAFF | TGTGCCAGCAGTTACCAGGGGTTGAACACTGAAGCTTTCTTT
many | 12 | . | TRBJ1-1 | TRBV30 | CALRRMNTEAFF | TGTGCCCTCAGGCGAATGAACACTGAAGCTTTCTTT
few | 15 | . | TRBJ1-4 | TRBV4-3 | CASSQDRGLNEKLFF | TGCGCCAGCAGCCAAGACCGAGGGCTTAATGAAAAACTGTTTTTT
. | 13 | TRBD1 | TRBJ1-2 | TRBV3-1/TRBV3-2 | CASSPDRGGGYTF | TGTGCCAGCAGCCCCGACAGGGGTGGTGGCTACACCTTC
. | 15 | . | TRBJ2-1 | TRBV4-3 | CASSQDPLGGKEQFF | TGCGCCAGCAGCCAAGACCCCTTAGGAGGGAAAGAGCAGTTCTTC
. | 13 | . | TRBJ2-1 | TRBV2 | CASRTRWGDEQFF | TGTGCCAGCAGGACTAGATGGGGGGATGAGCAGTTCTTC
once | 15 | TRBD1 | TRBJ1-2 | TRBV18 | CASSPAGQGGYGYTF | TGTGCCAGCTCACCAGCGGGACAGGGTGGCTATGGCTACACCTTC
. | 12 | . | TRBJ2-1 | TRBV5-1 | CASSPPGNEQFF | TGCGCCAGCAGCCCCCCGGGCAATGAGCAGTTCTTC
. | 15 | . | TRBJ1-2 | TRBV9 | CASSAMGGTPYGYTF | TGTGCCAGCAGCGCGATGGGGGGTACCCCCTATGGCTACACCTTC